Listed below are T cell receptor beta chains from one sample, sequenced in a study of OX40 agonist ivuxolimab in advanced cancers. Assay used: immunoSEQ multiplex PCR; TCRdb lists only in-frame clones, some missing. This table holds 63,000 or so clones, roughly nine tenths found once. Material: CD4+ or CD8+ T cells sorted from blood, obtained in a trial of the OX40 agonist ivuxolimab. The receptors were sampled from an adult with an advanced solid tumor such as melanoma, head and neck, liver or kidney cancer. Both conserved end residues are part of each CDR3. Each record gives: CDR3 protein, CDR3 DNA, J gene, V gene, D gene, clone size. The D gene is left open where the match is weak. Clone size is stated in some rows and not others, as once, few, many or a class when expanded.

CDR3aa: CASSGNRGEPNTEAFF
CDR3nt: TGTGCCAGTAGTGGAAACAGGGGAGAGCCGAACACTGAAGCTTTCTTT
j_gene: TRBJ1-1
v_gene: TRBV19
d_gene: TRBD1
abundance: once

CDR3aa: CASSSPGQVVEQFF
CDR3nt: TGTGCCAGCAGCTCCCCGGGACAGGTCGTTGAGCAGTTCTTC
j_gene: TRBJ2-1
v_gene: TRBV11-1
d_gene: TRBD1
abundance: -

CDR3aa: CASSLAGDGGILTDTQYF
CDR3nt: TGTGCCAGCAGCTTAGCGGGGGACGGGGGGATACTGACAGATACGCAGTATTTT
j_gene: TRBJ2-3
v_gene: TRBV7-2
d_gene: TRBD2
abundance: -

CDR3aa: CASSQGGQGTYGYTF
CDR3nt: TGTGCCAGCAGCCAAGGAGGACAGGGCACCTATGGCTACACCTTC
j_gene: TRBJ1-2
v_gene: TRBV4-2
d_gene: TRBD1
abundance: -

CDR3aa: CASRGQSIYEQYF
CDR3nt: TGTGCCAGCAGGGGACAGTCTATTTACGAGCAGTACTTC
j_gene: TRBJ2-7
v_gene: TRBV27
d_gene: TRBD1
abundance: -

CDR3aa: CASSRHGLNEKLFF
CDR3nt: TGTGCCAGCAGCCGTCACGGACTTAATGAAAAACTGTTTTTT
j_gene: TRBJ1-4
v_gene: TRBV5-6
d_gene: -
abundance: -

CDR3aa: CASSFSVIGGVYGYTF
CDR3nt: TGTGCCAGCAGTTTTTCTGTCATCGGGGGGGTATATGGCTACACCTTC
j_gene: TRBJ1-2
v_gene: TRBV28
d_gene: -
abundance: -

CDR3aa: CASSGDRSSGANVLTF
CDR3nt: TGTGCCAGCAGCGGGGACAGGAGCTCTGGGGCCAACGTCCTGACTTTC
j_gene: TRBJ2-6
v_gene: TRBV9
d_gene: TRBD1
abundance: -

CDR3aa: CSAGVAGAVDEQYF
CDR3nt: TGCAGCGCCGGGGTAGCGGGAGCCGTGGACGAGCAGTACTTC
j_gene: TRBJ2-7
v_gene: TRBV29-1
d_gene: TRBD2
abundance: -

CDR3aa: CSVERLSSGGTNTGELFF
CDR3nt: TGCAGCGTTGAACGGTTGTCTAGCGGGGGGACGAACACCGGGGAGCTGTTTTTT
j_gene: TRBJ2-2
v_gene: TRBV29-1
d_gene: TRBD2
abundance: -

CDR3aa: CASSLAFDDRGMWNEQFF
CDR3nt: TGTGCCAGCAGCTTAGCGTTTGACGACAGGGGGATGTGGAATGAGCAGTTCTTC
j_gene: TRBJ2-1
v_gene: TRBV7-2
d_gene: TRBD1
abundance: -

CDR3aa: CASSSPYLQGVHEQYF
CDR3nt: TGTGCCAGCAGTTCGCCCTACCTGCAGGGGGTCCACGAGCAGTACTTC
j_gene: TRBJ2-7
v_gene: TRBV28
d_gene: TRBD1
abundance: once

CDR3aa: CASSLGDAGGSAEAFF
CDR3nt: TGTGCCAGCAGCTTAGGGGACGCAGGCGGGTCGGCTGAAGCTTTCTTT
j_gene: TRBJ1-1
v_gene: TRBV13
d_gene: -
abundance: -

CDR3aa: CASSEVTGTPYEQYF
CDR3nt: TGTGCCAGCAGTGAAGTCACAGGTACTCCCTACGAGCAGTACTTC
j_gene: TRBJ2-7
v_gene: TRBV2
d_gene: -
abundance: -

CDR3aa: CASSLPGSGNTIYF
CDR3nt: TGTGCCAGCTCCTTGCCAGGCTCTGGAAACACCATATATTTT
j_gene: TRBJ1-3
v_gene: TRBV21-1
d_gene: -
abundance: -

CDR3aa: CASSSPTDVNSPLHF
CDR3nt: TGTGCCAGCAGCTCCCCGACCGACGTTAATTCACCCCTCCACTTT
j_gene: TRBJ1-6
v_gene: TRBV7-9
d_gene: -
abundance: -

CDR3aa: CASSAPPDVSYEQYF
CDR3nt: TGTGCCAGCAGCGCGCCCCCGGATGTTTCCTACGAGCAGTACTTC
j_gene: TRBJ2-7
v_gene: TRBV28
d_gene: -
abundance: -

CDR3aa: CASSLEAASDQPQHF
CDR3nt: TGTGCCAGCAGCTTGGAAGCAGCCTCTGATCAGCCCCAGCATTTT
j_gene: TRBJ1-5
v_gene: TRBV7-8
d_gene: -
abundance: few

CDR3aa: CASSTFDSRQGDYGYTF
CDR3nt: TGTGCCAGCAGTACCTTCGACTCAAGGCAAGGGGACTATGGCTACACCTTC
j_gene: TRBJ1-2
v_gene: TRBV28
d_gene: -
abundance: -

CDR3aa: CASSRGRVVDEQFF
CDR3nt: TGTGCCAGTAGTAGGGGGCGAGTCGTAGATGAGCAGTTCTTC
j_gene: TRBJ2-1
v_gene: TRBV19
d_gene: -
abundance: -

CDR3aa: CASSYSAPGQPQHF
CDR3nt: TGTGCCAGCAGTTACTCGGCCCCCGGCCAGCCCCAGCATTTT
j_gene: TRBJ1-5
v_gene: TRBV6-5
d_gene: -
abundance: -

CDR3aa: CASSPGDGTDTQYF
CDR3nt: TGCGCCAGCAGCCCCGGTGACGGCACAGATACGCAGTATTTT
j_gene: TRBJ2-3
v_gene: TRBV4-3
d_gene: -
abundance: -

CDR3aa: CASSPYRDVTGELFF
CDR3nt: TGTGCCAGCAGCCCATATCGGGATGTAACCGGGGAGCTGTTTTTT
j_gene: TRBJ2-2
v_gene: TRBV9
d_gene: -
abundance: medium-sized

CDR3aa: CASSTGLSGANVLTF
CDR3nt: TGTGCCAGTAGTACCGGTCTCTCTGGGGCCAACGTCCTGACTTTC
j_gene: TRBJ2-6
v_gene: TRBV19
d_gene: -
abundance: -

CDR3aa: CASSIGTFNEQFF
CDR3nt: TGTGCCAGCAGCATCGGGACTTTCAATGAGCAGTTCTTC
j_gene: TRBJ2-1
v_gene: TRBV11-3
d_gene: -
abundance: -

CDR3aa: CSVETGSDTQYF
CDR3nt: TGCAGCGTTGAAACAGGGAGTGATACGCAGTATTTT
j_gene: TRBJ2-3
v_gene: TRBV29-1
d_gene: -
abundance: -

CDR3aa: CASSYRGEQYF
CDR3nt: TGTGCCAGTAGTTACAGGGGAGAGCAGTACTTC
j_gene: TRBJ2-7
v_gene: TRBV19
d_gene: TRBD1
abundance: -

CDR3aa: CASSASQGAGSNTEAFF
CDR3nt: TGTGCCAGCAGCGCCTCCCAGGGGGCAGGAAGCAACACTGAAGCTTTCTTT
j_gene: TRBJ1-1
v_gene: TRBV9
d_gene: TRBD1
abundance: -

CDR3aa: CSVVTGVNTGELFF
CDR3nt: TGCAGCGTTGTGACAGGGGTGAACACCGGGGAGCTGTTTTTT
j_gene: TRBJ2-2
v_gene: TRBV29-1
d_gene: TRBD1
abundance: -

CDR3aa: CASSASVNPYNEQFF
CDR3nt: TGTGCCAGCAGCGCCTCAGTGAACCCCTACAATGAGCAGTTCTTC
j_gene: TRBJ2-1
v_gene: TRBV9
d_gene: -
abundance: -

CDR3aa: CASSLSSDTQYF
CDR3nt: TGTGCCAGCAGTTTATCGTCAGATACGCAGTATTTT
j_gene: TRBJ2-3
v_gene: TRBV27
d_gene: -
abundance: -

CDR3aa: CASSSTSLAGGYNEQFF
CDR3nt: TGTGCCAGCAGCTCGACCTCACTAGCGGGGGGGTACAATGAGCAGTTCTTC
j_gene: TRBJ2-1
v_gene: TRBV11-2
d_gene: TRBD2
abundance: -

CDR3aa: CASSPAPGGGWETQYF
CDR3nt: TGTGCCAGCAGTCCCGCCCCGGGCGGGGGGTGGGAGACCCAGTACTTC
j_gene: TRBJ2-5
v_gene: TRBV27
d_gene: TRBD2
abundance: -

CDR3aa: CASSFEGEAFF
CDR3nt: TGCGCCAGCAGCTTTGAGGGAGAAGCTTTCTTT
j_gene: TRBJ1-1
v_gene: TRBV5-1
d_gene: -
abundance: -

CDR3aa: CASSAGTGDYNEQFF
CDR3nt: TGTGCCAGCAGCGCAGGGACAGGGGATTACAATGAGCAGTTCTTC
j_gene: TRBJ2-1
v_gene: TRBV5-8
d_gene: TRBD1
abundance: -

CDR3aa: CASSTGLMDTYEQYF
CDR3nt: TGTGCCAGTAGTACGGGTCTGATGGATACCTACGAGCAGTACTTC
j_gene: TRBJ2-7
v_gene: TRBV19
d_gene: -
abundance: -

CDR3aa: CASSRGLGTEAFF
CDR3nt: TGTGCCAGCAGCCGGGGATTAGGGACTGAAGCTTTCTTT
j_gene: TRBJ1-1
v_gene: TRBV27
d_gene: -
abundance: -

CDR3aa: CASSVSGREETQYF
CDR3nt: TGTGCCAGCAGCGTATCCGGCAGAGAAGAGACCCAGTACTTC
j_gene: TRBJ2-5
v_gene: TRBV9
d_gene: -
abundance: medium-sized

CDR3aa: CASTKTGPKDTEAFF
CDR3nt: TGTGCCAGCACAAAGACGGGTCCCAAGGACACTGAAGCTTTCTTT
j_gene: TRBJ1-1
v_gene: TRBV6-6
d_gene: -
abundance: -

CDR3aa: CASSHVGAGELFF
CDR3nt: TGCGCCAGCAGCCATGTCGGGGCCGGGGAGCTGTTTTTT
j_gene: TRBJ2-2
v_gene: TRBV4-1
d_gene: -
abundance: once

CDR3aa: CASRTGNTGELFF
CDR3nt: TGTGCCAGTAGGACAGGGAACACCGGGGAGCTGTTTTTT
j_gene: TRBJ2-2
v_gene: TRBV19
d_gene: -
abundance: -

CDR3aa: CASSVPPAGDPYEQYF
CDR3nt: TGCGCCAGCAGCGTTCCGCCGGCCGGGGACCCCTACGAGCAGTACTTC
j_gene: TRBJ2-7
v_gene: TRBV5-1
d_gene: -
abundance: once

CDR3aa: CASSLGQGRPYTEAFF
CDR3nt: TGTGCCAGCAGCTTAGGTCAAGGCCGACCATACACTGAAGCTTTCTTT
j_gene: TRBJ1-1
v_gene: TRBV7-8
d_gene: -
abundance: -

CDR3aa: CASSLGWTGQETQYF
CDR3nt: TGTGCCAGCAGCTTAGGTTGGACAGGGCAAGAGACCCAGTACTTC
j_gene: TRBJ2-5
v_gene: TRBV7-9
d_gene: TRBD1
abundance: -